This entry lists 19 T cell receptor beta chains sequenced from one sample in a study of cytomegalovirus exposure and HLA in healthy donors. Measured with immunoSEQ multiplex PCR; TCRdb has only the in-frame clones, and not every one. Seen here are roughly 65,000 clones, about 94% observed once, and the top ten hold 4% to 5.5%. Sequencing input: PBMCs. These TCRs come from a man aged 18 to 30 in good health and CMV-seropositive.

The sample holds a few counts of this clone. The chain has TRBV9 and TRBJ2-7; 8 bases line up with TRBD2. V gave up 3 bases and J gave up 4 bases; unmatched junction bases: 3. This CDR3 spans 13 amino acids. CDR1 SGDLS and CDR2 YYNGEE come from the germline V gene. DNA of the CDR3: TGTGCCAGCAGCGGGGGACTAGGATACGAGCAGTACTTC. The encoded protein is CASSGGLGYEQYF.

The rearrangement links TRBV7-2 to TRBJ2-7, with D perhaps matching TRBD2 (5 bases). The CDR3 runs 15 residues. Germline loops: CDR1 SGHTA, CDR2 FQGNSA. Trimming cost V 7 bases and J 0 bases, with 16 bases left between them. The CDR3 is CASTQDSSNSYEQYF. The DNA of the CDR3 is TGTGCCAGCACCCAGGACTCATCCAACTCCTACGAGCAGTACTTC.

This clone was seen a single time. V gene TRBV7-9 combines with J gene TRBJ1-4; the match to TRBD1 covers 7 bases. This CDR3 has 15 residues. Trimming cost V 5 bases and J 2 bases; bases outside gene matches: 5. Looked up from germline, CDR1 is SEHNR and CDR2 is FQNEAQ (reference sequence). In DNA form, the CDR3 reads TGTGCCAGCAGCCTATTGACAGGGACTAATGAAAAACTGTTTTTT. It yields the protein CASSLLTGTNEKLFF.

The chain joins TRBV7-3 to TRBJ2-5, with 14 bases identical to TRBD2. CDR1 is SGHTA and CDR2 is FQGTGA in the germline V gene. V was clipped by 3 bases and J by 4 bases; unmatched bases: 7. The CDR3 has 17 residues. The CDR3 protein is CASSFEPGLAGAETQYF. CDR3 bases: TGTGCCAGCAGCTTCGAGCCGGGACTAGCGGGGGCAGAGACCCAGTACTTC.

The chain couples TRBV6-1 to TRBJ1-6; D is undetermined. Trimming pared 8 bases from V and 7 bases from J, leaving 12 bases between. The germline V gene has CDR1 MNHNS and CDR2 SASEGT. The CDR3 covers 13 residues. CDR3 bases: TGTGCCAGCCGGGTAGATTGGAATTCACCCCTCCACTTT. It is translated as CASRVDWNSPLHF.

This clone was seen a single time. The chain has TRBV2 and TRBJ1-5; 8 positions agree with TRBD1. This CDR3 has 16 amino acids. Germline CDR1 and CDR2: SNHLY and FYNNEI. J was trimmed by 6 bases and V by 8 bases; bases with no gene match: 15. The CDR3, as DNA: TGTGCCAGCGCGAAGGGTATGGGGACAGGTTTTCAGCCCCAGCATTTT. This gives the protein CASAKGMGTGFQPQHF. The full variable domain, rest sourced from reference TRBV2 and TRBJ1-5, is EPEVTQTPSHQVTQMGQEVILRCVPISNHLYFYWYRQILGQKVEFLVSFYNNEISEKSEIFDDQFSVERPDGSNFTLKIRSTKLEDSAMYFCASAKGMGTGFQPQHFGDGTRLSIL.

J is TRBJ1-2 and V is TRBV6-5; 8 positions agree with TRBD1. Unmatched junction bases numbered 9, after V lost 5 bases and J lost 4 bases. In germline, CDR1 is MNHEY, CDR2 SVGAGI. The CDR3 length is 15 residues. CDR3 protein: CASSRVAGGLYGYTF. The CDR3 bases are TGTGCCAGCAGTCGCGTCGCAGGGGGCCTCTATGGCTACACCTTC.

This chain joins TRBV11-2 and TRBJ2-1, with 7 bases fitting TRBD1. The CDR3 is made up of 15 amino acids. Germline CDR1 is SGHAT and CDR2 is FQNNGV. Losses at the gene ends were 5 bases for V and 5 bases for J; bases not matched to a gene: 9. The CDR3 bases are TGTGCCAGCAGCACCCGGGACAGTCGCGACAATGAGCAGTTCTTC. Residues: CASSTRDSRDNEQFF. The full variable domain, in which reference TRBV11-2 and TRBJ2-1 provide the parts outside the CDR3, is EAGVAQSPRYKIIEKRQSVAFWCNPISGHATLYWYQQILGQGPKLLIQFQNNGVVDDSQLPKDRFSAERLKGVDSTLKIQPAKLEDSAVYLCASSTRDSRDNEQFFGPGTRLTVL.

The rearrangement joins TRBV14 to TRBJ2-7; tentatively, D is TRBD1 (5 bases). Trimming pared 1 base from V and 1 base from J, leaving 11 bases between. This CDR3 has 15 amino acids. Germline V gene data show CDR1 as SGHDN and CDR2 as FVKESK. CDR3: CASSQGGHQSYEQYF. The DNA for the CDR3 is TGTGCCAGCAGCCAAGGAGGACACCAGTCCTACGAGCAGTACTTC. Combining the CDR3 with reference TRBV14 and TRBJ2-7 gives the whole variable domain EAGVTQFPSHSVIEKGQTVTLRCDPISGHDNLYWYRRVMGKEIKFLLHFVKESKQDESGMPNNRFLAERTGGTYSTLKVQPAELEDSGVYFCASSQGGHQSYEQYFGPGTRLTVT.

The rearrangement links TRBV7-8 to TRBJ2-3; TRBD2 matches 10 bases. There are 16 residues in the CDR3. Germline values: CDR1 SGHVS, CDR2 FQNEAQ. Losses at the gene ends were 8 bases for V and 4 bases for J; bases not matched to a gene: 12. The CDR3, as DNA: TGTGCCAGCCGCCCGGGAAGCGGGGGGGCTTCAGATACGCAGTATTTT. Protein: CASRPGSGGASDTQYF.

This sequence joins TRBV7-9 and TRBJ2-7, with 10 bases identical to TRBD1. Germline values: CDR1 SEHNR, CDR2 FQNEAQ (reference sequence). V was pared by 4 bases and J by 4 bases, with 4 bases of the junction left unmatched. The CDR3 extends over 14 amino acids. The CDR3 loop is CASSSRDRGYEQYF. The CDR3 coding sequence is TGTGCCAGCAGCTCCCGGGACAGGGGATACGAGCAGTACTTC.

The V call is TRBV4-3, the J call TRBJ1-2, with D perhaps TRBD1 (5 bases). Trimming cost V 0 bases and J 4 bases, with 12 bases left between them. CDR1 and CDR2 (germline): LGHNA, YSLEER. The CDR3 contains 15 residues. The CDR3 reads CASSQDQGRGYGYTF. The CDR3 region has the DNA TGCGCCAGCAGCCAAGATCAGGGTAGAGGCTATGGCTACACCTTC.

The chain couples TRBV28 to TRBJ2-7; 11 bases map to TRBD2. V was pared by 2 bases and J by 3 bases, with 12 bases of the junction left unmatched. Germline CDR1 reads MDHEN; CDR2 reads SYDVKM. The CDR3 sequence is 18 residues long. Written as DNA, the CDR3 is TGTGCCAGCAGTTTAACGATACTAGCGGGAGAACTTAACTACGAGCAGTACTTC. Translated, it gives CASSLTILAGELNYEQYF.

The chain has TRBV6-1 and TRBJ1-5, with D uncertain. Trimming removed 4 bases at V and 7 bases at J, with 17 bases between. This CDR3 is built from 15 residues. Germline V CDR1 and CDR2: MNHNS, SASEGT. The CDR3 DNA follows: TGTGCCAGCAGTGCCCACAGAGCCCCAAACCAGCCCCAGCATTTT. It translates to CASSAHRAPNQPQHF.

The chain recombines TRBV7-9 with TRBJ2-1; no clear D. Germline V gives CDR1 SEHNR, CDR2 FQNEAQ (reference sequence). V shed 2 bases and J shed 4 bases, with 12 bases lying between them. The CDR3 has 15 residues. CDR3 region: CASSLFVSDYNEQFF. The CDR3 DNA reads TGTGCCAGCAGCTTATTCGTAAGCGATTACAATGAGCAGTTCTTC.

The chain uses TRBV27 and TRBJ2-1, with D possibly matching TRBD1 (6 bases). Germline V gene lookup returns CDR1 MNHEY and CDR2 SMNVEV (reference sequence). The CDR3 has 16 amino acids. The V and J ends lost 2 bases and 0 bases respectively, with 11 bases between them. CDR3 nucleotide sequence: TGTGCCAGCAGTTTACCCGGGACAAGCTCCTACAATGAGCAGTTCTTC. This gives the protein CASSLPGTSSYNEQFF.

The V gene is TRBV30, the J gene TRBJ2-7, with a weak D call TRBD2 (7 bases). Per the germline V gene, CDR1 is GTSNPN and CDR2 is SVGIG (reference sequence). The V gene lost 2 bases and the J gene lost 3 bases, with 17 bases spanning the gap. There are 15 residues in the CDR3. Here the CDR3 DNA reads TGTGCCTGGAGTTCGGCGCGGGGGCCCGACTACGAGCAGTACTTC. Translating gives CAWSSARGPDYEQYF.

The gene calls are TRBV27 and TRBJ2-2; TRBD1 matches at 8 bases. V gave up 6 bases and J gave up 4 bases; unmatched junction bases: 4. Germline assignment: CDR1 MNHEY and CDR2 SMNVEV (reference sequence). The CDR3 runs 14 residues. The CDR3 coding sequence is TGTGCCAGCAGCAGCGACAGGGGCACCGGGGAGCTGTTTTTT. The encoded protein is CASSSDRGTGELFF.

V usage is TRBV5-6 and J usage is TRBJ1-4; 7 bases map to TRBD1. Germline loops: CDR1 SGHDT, CDR2 YYEEEE. With 5 bases clipped from V and 3 bases from J, the junction kept 4 bases outside the gene matches. CDR3 size: 14 residues. The CDR3 region is CASSEDRANEKLFF. The DNA for the CDR3 is TGTGCCAGCAGTGAAGACAGGGCTAATGAAAAACTGTTTTTT.